These 3 T cell receptor beta chains were all obtained from the same sample, sequenced in a study of blood T cell repertoires in COVID-19. Data came from immunoSEQ multiplex PCR; TCRdb stores just in-frame clones and leaves some out. Of approximately 200,000 clones detected, just under 90% appear once; the ten largest clones hold 6.2%. The sequenced material came from peripheral blood. Receptor source: a man between 60 and 70 years old who had recovered from COVID-19.

The gene calls are TRBV10-2 and TRBJ2-3; D call uncertain. V lost 8 bases, J lost 0 bases, and 15 bases lay in between. This CDR3 has 15 residues. Germline-derived CDR1 and CDR2 are WSHSY and SAAADI. The CDR3 reads CASLESASSTDTQYF. The CDR3 DNA is TGCGCCAGCCTAGAATCGGCGTCTAGCACAGATACGCAGTATTTT.

The chain carries TRBV30 and TRBJ2-3, with D perhaps matching TRBD2 (6 bases). The CDR3 covers 15 residues. Trimming stripped 5 bases from V and 6 bases from J, with 21 bases between. In germline, CDR1 is GTSNPN, CDR2 SVGIG (reference sequence). The CDR3 DNA reads as TGTGCCTGGGACTCCGGGACTCTCCTAAAGGATACGCAGTATTTT. It yields the protein CAWDSGTLLKDTQYF.

V is TRBV5-1 and J is TRBJ2-3; D unresolved. The CDR3 length is 14 residues. Trimming removed 3 bases from V and 6 bases from J, with 14 bases in between. Germline V gene sequence: CDR1 SGHRS, CDR2 YFSETQ. DNA of the CDR3: TGCGCCAGCAGCTCAACATCAGTTACCGATACGCAGTATTTT. The encoded protein is CASSSTSVTDTQYF.